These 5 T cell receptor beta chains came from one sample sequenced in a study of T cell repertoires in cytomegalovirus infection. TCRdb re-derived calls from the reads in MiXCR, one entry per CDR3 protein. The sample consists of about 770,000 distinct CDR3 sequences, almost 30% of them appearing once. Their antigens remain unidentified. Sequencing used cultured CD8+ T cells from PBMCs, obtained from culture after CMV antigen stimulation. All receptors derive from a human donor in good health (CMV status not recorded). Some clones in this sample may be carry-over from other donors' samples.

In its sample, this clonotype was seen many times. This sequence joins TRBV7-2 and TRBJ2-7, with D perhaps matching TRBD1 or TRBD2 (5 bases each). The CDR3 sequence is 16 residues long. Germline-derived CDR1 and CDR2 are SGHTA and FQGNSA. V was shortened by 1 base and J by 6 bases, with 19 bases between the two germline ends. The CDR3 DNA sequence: TGTGCCAGCAGCTTAGGGTGGGACCGCCGGTCGGGCGAGCAGTACTTC. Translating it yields CASSLGWDRRSGEQYF.

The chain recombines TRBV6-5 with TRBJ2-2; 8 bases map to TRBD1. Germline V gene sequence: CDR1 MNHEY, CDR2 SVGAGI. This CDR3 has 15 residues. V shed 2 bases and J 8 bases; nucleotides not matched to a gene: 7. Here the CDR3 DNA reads TGTGCCAGCAGTTACATGGACAGGGTTGGAGGGGAGCTGTTTTTT. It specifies CASSYMDRVGGELFF.

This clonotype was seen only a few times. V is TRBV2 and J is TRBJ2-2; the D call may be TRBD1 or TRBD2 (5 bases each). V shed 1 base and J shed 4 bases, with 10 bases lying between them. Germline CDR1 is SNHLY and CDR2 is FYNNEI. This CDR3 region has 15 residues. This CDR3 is CASSEVKGSTGELFF. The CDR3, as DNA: TGTGCCAGCAGTGAAGTCAAGGGGAGCACCGGGGAGCTGTTTTTT.

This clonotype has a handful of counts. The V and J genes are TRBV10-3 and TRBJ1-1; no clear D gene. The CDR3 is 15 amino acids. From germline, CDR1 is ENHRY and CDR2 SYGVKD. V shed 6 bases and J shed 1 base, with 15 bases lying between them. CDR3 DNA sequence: TGTGCCATCAGATCCTCAGGTGACGGGAACACTGAAGCTTTCTTT. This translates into CAIRSSGDGNTEAFF.

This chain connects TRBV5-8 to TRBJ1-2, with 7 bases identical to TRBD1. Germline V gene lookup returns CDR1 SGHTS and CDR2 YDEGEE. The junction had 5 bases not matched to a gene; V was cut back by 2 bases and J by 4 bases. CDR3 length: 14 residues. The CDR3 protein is CASSFDRVRYGYTF. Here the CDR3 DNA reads TGTGCCAGCAGCTTTGACAGGGTCCGCTATGGCTACACCTTC.